These T cell receptor beta chains were read from a single sample in a study of cytomegalovirus exposure and HLA in healthy donors. Only in-frame clones appear in the TCRdb table, and some are missing; sequencing was by immunoSEQ multiplex PCR. The sample includes about 180,000 clones, more than 75% of them seen just once. Sequenced: PBMCs. The origin of the receptors is a woman aged 25 to 45 in good health and CMV-seropositive. CDR3s include the opening cysteine and the closing phenylalanine or tryptophan. Fields, in order: J gene, V gene, CDR3 protein.

TRBJ2-5 TRBV9 CASSVEGGGAEETQYF
TRBJ2-3 TRBV11-2 CASSLVAATDTQYF
TRBJ2-3 TRBV27 CARGGDLGGTQYF
TRBJ2-3 TRBV27 CASSRPSGGFNTQYF
TRBJ1-1 TRBV6-6 CANRGDNTEAFF
TRBJ1-2 TRBV19 CASSIQGRRGYTF
TRBJ2-5 TRBV7-3 CASSPTYVPAETQYF
TRBJ2-7 TRBV28 CASSLEQPTYEQYF
TRBJ2-7 TRBV28 CASTRGYEQYF
TRBJ2-1 TRBV7-8 CASSQASRSSYNEQFF
TRBJ1-1 TRBV4-1 CASSQVHSGNTEAFF
TRBJ2-3 TRBV4-2 CASSQDAGNTQYF
TRBJ2-5 TRBV27 CASSQIGQGGETQYF
TRBJ1-5 TRBV19 CASSIDPDRVQPQHF
TRBJ2-7 TRBV7-9 CASSLSRGGLDEQYF
TRBJ1-2 TRBV7-2 CASSLTGRHYGYTF
TRBJ1-1 TRBV2 CASSEAGGGPRDAEAFF
TRBJ1-6 TRBV9 CASRPDRANNSPLHF
TRBJ2-3 TRBV6-4 CASSPGKLVTDTQYF
TRBJ2-3 TRBV6-1 CASQKGAGGTDTQYF
TRBJ1-5 TRBV28 CASSRDSNQPQHF
TRBJ1-5 TRBV2 CASSEGRARQPQHF